A selection of T cell receptor beta chains follows, all from one sample in a study of blood T cells in healthy people across ages. TCRdb itself ran the 5' RACE reads through MiXCR, one entry per CDR3 protein. The sample carries hundreds of thousands of distinct CDR3 sequences, roughly 56% recorded once. Sequenced material: blood. The receptor set was obtained from a middle-aged man in good health. CDR3s include the opening cysteine and the closing phenylalanine or tryptophan. Fields, in order: V gene, D gene, clone size, J gene, CDR3 protein, CDR3 DNA. A D gene is named only where the DNA matches it firmly. Some rows have no size entry. The others give once, few or many, or a class for an expanded clone.

TRBV20-1,NA,NA,TRBJ1-1,CSAKFPDTEAFF,TGCAGTGCTAAATTCCCGGACACTGAAGCTTTCTTT
TRBV2,TRBD2,NA,TRBJ2-3,CASSEGLAASADTQYF,TGTGCCAGCAGTGAGGGACTAGCGGCTTCGGCAGATACGCAGTATTTT
TRBV14,NA,NA,TRBJ2-4,CASGEPRRPKSIQYF,TGTGCCAGCGGCGAACCCAGGCGACCTAAAAGCATTCAGTACTTC
TRBV15,NA,NA,TRBJ2-7,CATSREAGALNEQYF,TGTGCCACCAGCAGAGAGGCAGGGGCGTTGAACGAGCAGTACTTC
TRBV7-2,NA,NA,TRBJ2-1,CASTVLLNNEQFF,TGTGCCAGCACGGTTCTACTTAATAATGAGCAGTTCTTC
TRBV7-2,NA,many,TRBJ2-7,CASSFFSAYEQYF,TGTGCCAGCAGCTTCTTCTCAGCCTACGAGCAGTACTTC
TRBV5-1,TRBD2,NA,TRBJ2-3,CASSLGASGAPTDTQYF,TGCGCCAGCAGCTTGGGGGCTAGCGGGGCTCCCACAGATACGCAGTATTTT
TRBV5-1,NA,few,TRBJ2-7,CASSFESEQYF,TGCGCCAGCAGCTTCGAATCCGAGCAGTACTTC
TRBV7-2,TRBD2,NA,TRBJ2-5,CASSLPPRTSGINEQYF,TGTGCCAGCAGCCTTCCCCCCAGGACTAGCGGGATCAATGAGCAGTACTTC
TRBV27,NA,NA,TRBJ2-3,CASSLVFGQASTDTQYF,TGTGCCAGCAGTTTGGTATTTGGCCAGGCGAGCACAGATACGCAGTATTTT
TRBV4-3,NA,once,TRBJ1-4,CASSPSYGVGANEKLFF,TGCGCCAGCAGCCCCTCTTACGGGGTGGGTGCTAATGAAAAACTGTTTTTT
TRBV10-3,TRBD2,NA,TRBJ2-5,CATVRGLAVNGETQYF,TGTGCCACCGTCCGGGGACTAGCGGTAAACGGGGAGACCCAGTACTTC
TRBV6-5,NA,NA,TRBJ2-5,CASRIGVWETQYF,TGTGCCAGCAGGATAGGAGTGTGGGAGACCCAGTACTTC
TRBV30,NA,many,TRBJ1-1,CAWGAGFTEAFF,TGTGCCTGGGGCGCAGGGTTCACTGAAGCTTTCTTT
TRBV24-1,NA,NA,TRBJ2-1,CATSDSAASLDNEQFF,TGTGCTACCAGTGATTCCGCGGCAAGCTTAGACAATGAGCAGTTCTTC
TRBV27,NA,NA,TRBJ2-3,CASKGGATDTQYF,TGTGCCAGCAAAGGCGGGGCCACAGATACGCAGTATTTT
TRBV6-1,NA,NA,TRBJ2-5,CASSDLKETQYF,TGTGCCAGCAGTGACCTGAAAGAGACCCAGTACTTC
TRBV12-3/TRBV12-4,TRBD1,few,TRBJ2-7,CASSPGQVGPYEQYF,TGTGCCAGCAGCCCCGGACAGGTTGGCCCCTACGAGCAGTACTTC
TRBV29-1,NA,NA,TRBJ1-3,CSVQELGSGNTIYF,TGCAGCGTACAAGAGCTAGGCTCTGGAAACACCATATATTTT
TRBV6-5,TRBD2,NA,TRBJ2-1,CASSIPGLAGYNEQFF,TGTGCCAGCAGCATCCCGGGACTAGCGGGATACAATGAGCAGTTCTTC
TRBV15,TRBD1,NA,TRBJ2-5,CATSRGRGRGQGRQETQYF,TGTGCCACCAGCAGGGGAAGAGGCAGGGGACAGGGTAGGCAAGAGACCCAGTACTTC
TRBV27,TRBD1,NA,TRBJ2-5,CASSSLTGGQETQYF,TGTGCCAGCAGTAGCCTGACAGGGGGCCAAGAGACCCAGTACTTC
TRBV18,NA,NA,TRBJ1-2,CASSADGDYGYTF,TGTGCCAGCTCTGCTGACGGAGACTATGGCTACACCTTC
TRBV20-1,TRBD1,NA,TRBJ1-1,CSASRTGHEAFF,TGCAGTGCTAGCCGGACAGGACATGAAGCTTTCTTT
TRBV24-1,TRBD1,NA,TRBJ2-3,CATSDLPQGASDTQYF,TGTGCCACCAGTGATTTGCCCCAGGGGGCATCAGATACGCAGTATTTT
TRBV28,NA,NA,TRBJ2-7,CASSPFYEQYF,TGTGCCAGCAGTCCCTTCTACGAGCAGTACTTC
TRBV15,TRBD2,NA,TRBJ2-1,CATSRGGGSYNEQFF,TGTGCCACCAGCAGAGGCGGGGGCTCCTACAATGAGCAGTTCTTC
TRBV13,NA,NA,TRBJ2-3,CASRGLNTDTQYF,TGTGCCAGCAGGGGGCTAAACACAGATACGCAGTATTTT
TRBV19,TRBD2,few,TRBJ2-1,CASSTGTSGYYNEQFF,TGTGCCAGTAGTACGGGGACTAGCGGATACTACAATGAGCAGTTCTTC
TRBV11-3,NA,NA,TRBJ2-7,CASSGVRGYEQYF,TGTGCCAGCAGCGGGGTCAGGGGCTACGAGCAGTACTTC
TRBV10-3,TRBD2,NA,TRBJ2-1,CAISVAGTSGSSRGSEQFF,TGTGCCATCAGTGTAGCCGGGACTAGCGGGAGTTCCCGGGGGAGTGAGCAGTTCTTC
TRBV9,NA,NA,TRBJ2-1,CASSVGASGYNEQFF,TGTGCCAGCAGCGTGGGGGCTAGCGGTTACAATGAGCAGTTCTTC
TRBV7-8,TRBD1,NA,TRBJ2-1,CASSLVVDRVFDEQFF,TGTGCCAGCAGCTTAGTCGTGGACAGGGTATTTGATGAGCAGTTCTTC
TRBV21-1,NA,NA,TRBJ2-7,CASSKSEAPSSTTYEQYF,TGTGCCAGCAGCAAAAGTGAAGCGCCCTCGAGCACAACCTACGAGCAGTACTTC
TRBV7-9,NA,NA,TRBJ2-3,CASSLRERSTDTQYF,TGTGCCAGCAGCCTCCGGGAACGGAGCACAGATACGCAGTATTTT